The 8 T cell receptor beta chains listed next were all sequenced from one sample in a study of T cell responses to AZD1222 COVID-19 vaccine. Measured with immunoSEQ multiplex PCR; TCRdb has only the in-frame clones, and not every one. The table has around 78,000 clones, 85% to 90% seen once. Sequencing was performed on peripheral blood, taken 28 days after the second AZD1222 dose. The receptors here all came from an adult who received the AZD1222 COVID-19 vaccine.

This clone was observed a single time. The gene calls are TRBV6-5 and TRBJ2-2; the D is unclear. Trimming took off 0 bases at V and 3 bases at J, with 8 bases between the two ends. The germline CDR1 and CDR2 sequences are MNHEY and SVGAGI. CDR3 length equals 15 residues. CDR3 sequence (DNA): TGTGCCAGCAGTTACTCGAGGAAGGACACCGGGGAGCTGTTTTTT. Its protein product is CASSYSRKDTGELFF.

The gene calls are TRBV5-6 and TRBJ1-4; no definite D call. Trimming removed 2 bases from V and 10 bases from J, with 9 bases in between. Germline V lookup: CDR1 SGHDT, CDR2 YYEEEE. This CDR3 contains 12 residues. In DNA form, the CDR3 reads TGTGCCAGCAGCTTAGCCGGGCGAAAACTGTTTTTT. Protein product: CASSLAGRKLFF.

The V call is TRBV6-2 or TRBV6-3, the J call TRBJ1-5, with D unclear. V was cut by 4 bases and J by 0 bases, with 25 bases left in between. The CDR3 length is 20 residues. Germline lookup yields CDR1 MNHEY and CDR2 SVGEGT. In DNA, the CDR3 is TGTGCCAGCAGTTTATCCCGTGTCACCTATGGGCCCTATAGCAATCAGCCCCAGCATTTT. The encoded protein is CASSLSRVTYGPYSNQPQHF.

V gene TRBV3-1 (or the pseudogene TRBV3-2) combines with J gene TRBJ1-1, with 7 nucleotides matching TRBD1. The CDR3 loop spans 14 amino acids. CDR1 and CDR2 (germline): LGHDT, YNNKEL (reference sequence). Trimming removed 0 bases from V and 4 bases from J; junction bases left unmatched: 2. This CDR3 reads CASSQEAGGTEAFF. DNA of the CDR3: TGTGCCAGCAGCCAAGAAGCAGGGGGCACTGAAGCTTTCTTT.

This rearrangement joins TRBV6-6 to TRBJ1-4; weak D call: TRBD1 (6 bases). Trimming removed 5 bases at V and 8 bases at J, with 21 bases between. The CDR3 runs 16 residues. CDR1 and CDR2 from the germline V gene are MNHNY and SVGAGI (reference sequence). Here the CDR3 reads CASSRRGNGQGEKLFF. The CDR3 nucleotides are TGTGCCAGCAGTCGAAGGGGGAACGGCCAGGGGGAAAAACTGTTTTTT.

J is TRBJ2-7 and V is TRBV25-1; D is undetermined. Trimming left V 6 bases short and J 3 bases short, with 9 bases between. The V gene's germline CDR1 is MGHDK and CDR2 SYGVNS. This CDR3 contains 12 residues. CDR3 residues: CASSYQFYEQYF. The CDR3 nucleotides are TGTGCCAGCAGCTACCAGTTCTACGAGCAGTACTTC.

The rearrangement joins TRBV7-9 to TRBJ1-2; no clear D gene. From germline, CDR1 is SEHNR and CDR2 FQNEAQ (reference sequence). Trimming left V 7 bases short and J 8 bases short, with 20 bases between. This CDR3 has 14 amino acids. CDR3 bases: TGTGCCAGCACCCTACTGGGTCAGTCGTGGGGCTACACCTTC. It is translated as CASTLLGQSWGYTF.

The gene calls are TRBV10-2 and TRBJ1-2; D remains unclear. CDR3 length equals 13 residues. With 3 bases removed from V and 4 bases from J, the gap between germline ends came to 9 bases. Germline loops: CDR1 WSHSY, CDR2 SAAADI. DNA for the CDR3: TGCGCCAGCAGTGACAGTAAGGTCTATGGCTACACCTTC. It specifies CASSDSKVYGYTF.